This TCR beta chain was recorded in a study of regulatory T cells in long-lasting Graves disease. Study conclusions and caveats: Limited samples may have lowered accuracy. Newly diagnosed Graves' patients exceeded persistent ones in TCR diversity.

Building of the TCR beta libraries involved iRepertoire HTBI primers and Arm-PCR of CDR3 regions. TCRdb re-called the multiplex PCR reads through MiXCR, storing one row per CDR3 protein. The sample has some 450,000 distinct CDR3 sequences, roughly 17% seen once. From germline, CDR1 is MNHEY and CDR2 SMNVEV (reference sequence). Trimming shortened V by 0 bases and J by 4 bases, and 13 bases separated the two germline ends. The CDR3 consists of 16 residues. This clonotype showed up many times. The antigen remains undetermined. Time point of the sample: newly diagnosed GD, antithyroid drugs for less than 3 months. From PBMCs, RNA was extracted and then used to make the TCR library. The same sample was also studied in work on T cells in Graves' hyperthyroidism and ophthalmopathy.

The sample consisted of peripheral blood mononuclear cells (PBMCs), taken at new diagnosis, from a patient treated with antithyroid drugs. This sequence originates from a woman younger than 45 with Graves disease. The chain is built from TRBV27 and TRBJ2-1; no firm D call. In nucleotides, the CDR3 is TGTGCCAGCAGTTTATCGAAGGGCCGTTTGTACAATGAGCAGTTCTTC. Its protein product is CASSLSKGRLYNEQFF.